The entry below describes one T cell receptor (beta chain). This clone's antigen is unknown. The record has no base qualities; no much larger clone is one base away. CD4+ T cells from unexposed donors were collected before the COVID-19 pandemic (2011-2018). After about 9 days of culture, CD4+ T cells were isolated with the EasySep CD4+ T cell isolation kit. As cell number allowed, CD4+ T cells from unexposed donors were tested for reactivity to SARS-CoV-2 S and N and to four common cold coronavirus spike pools. Each well held more than 1.5 million PBMCs cultured in IMDM containing roughly 5.2% human AB serum and approximately 9.6 IU/ml IL-2. Half of the culture medium was replaced with fresh IL-2-containing medium on days 3 and 7. In general, every peptide culture condition was set up in three replicate wells. The leukapheresis product used for the unexposed donors was purchased from a commercial source. Ficoll-Paque PLUS gradient centrifugation was used to isolate PBMCs from leukapheresis product or whole blood. The PBMCs went either fresh into the expansion assay or into cryopreservation at -140 degrees C. The QIAamp Micro DNA Kit was used to extract genomic DNA from the CD4+ T cells.

These data are taken from a study of CD4 T cells in relation to SARS-CoV-2 and coronaviruses (dated by TCRdb to the early 2020s). For the wider study: The ViraFEST assay cultured PBMCs with antigen for around nine days, then sequenced TCR beta CDR3s to find antigen-specific clonal expansions. An HIV-1 Nef peptide pool or a no-peptide culture served as the negative reference condition. HLA restriction was mapped for shared crossreactive spike epitopes using patient-derived lymphoblastoid cell lines. Memory CD4+ T cell crossreactivity between SARS-CoV-2 and common cold coronavirus spike proteins was assessed at the TCR clonotype level in the study. The Adaptive Biotechnologies TCR-sequencing kit was used to sequence samples from three pre-COVID donors and the naive versus memory experiments, whereas other data were Illumina-based. For other donors in the study, expansion assays were sequenced with a different, Illumina-based TCR-beta assay.

General study outcomes and caveats: Small numbers of patients and of tested TCRs were a limitation of the study. Roughly 64% of donors had memory CD4+ clonotypes that crossrecognized SARS-CoV-2 and at least one common cold coronavirus spike. Because the crossreactivity analysis focused on spike protein, crossreactivity against other viral proteins was not assessed. Because no donor provided both pre-pandemic and post-infection samples, tracing the source of pre-existing responses was limited. Crossreactive clones showed significantly weaker SARS-CoV-2-driven expansion than monoreactive clones, consistent with antigenic imprinting.

CDR1 and CDR2 (SGHRS, YFSETQ) derive from the germline V gene. The CDR3 runs 14 residues from the cysteine to the phenylalanine. Only the CDR3 DNA stays, 42 bases, in frame from base 1. The trim is 3 bases for V and 5 bases for J, with a gap of 14 bases between the germline ends. The library was made by the immunoSEQ multiplex PCR assay. Per the source publication's procedure: During preprocessing, nonproductive sequences were removed, as were CDR3s that did not start with C, did not end with F or W, or were shorter than 7 amino acids. The MANAFEST web app identified antigen-specific clonotypes based on expansion compared with the reference and other culture wells. A clone was considered positive if the clone showed significant expansion compared with the reference culture in 2 of 3 replicate wells at an FDR below 0.05. To be called positive, a clone also had to show significant expansion compared with every other tandem well and an odds ratio greater than 5. CDR3 homology was measured as pairwise Levenshtein distance, computed with the stringdist R package after trimming three terminal residues from each end. Imported from immuneACCESS, the table was reduced by TCRdb to in-frame sequences with V and J called. These copies leave out some clones; in studies compared against another copy, an unresolved V gene accounts for under half, and the cause of the remainder is not known. V, J and clone size are taken as reported in that table, and D and trimming were inferred from the DNA itself. This sample has about 28,000 clones in its table, and around 80% of those were observed once. Roughly 15% of the sample goes to the ten largest clones.

The origin of this receptor is a human donor in good health. In this chain, TRBV5-1 is recombined with TRBJ2-5; the D region possibly corresponds to TRBD2 (5 bases align). The sample was CD4+ T cells from PBMCs, cultured in vitro. At the DNA level, the sequence is TGCGCCAGCAGCTATTTGGAGGAGGTTGAGACCCAGTACTTC. Translated, it reads CASSYLEEVETQYF.